This note documents a single T cell receptor beta chain sequence. Its antigen is unknown. TCRdb's table, derived via immunoSEQ multiplex PCR, lists solely in-frame clones and lacks some. The profile shows 150,000 or so clones, roughly 90% of them singletons. The sample is drawn from a study of T cell responses to AZD1222 COVID-19 vaccine. Regarding the study as a whole: Only six or seven AZD1222 recipients tested seropositive at baseline. No day 14 peak samples; only post-peak repertoires were characterized. The span of vaccine-associated CD4 TCRs extended across spike, with dominance at 160-218 and 743-854.

The CDR3 loop spans 17 amino acids. Between the trimmed V and J ends, which lost 3 bases and 4 bases, there was a span of 18 bases. Germline loops: CDR1 MDHEN, CDR2 SYDVKM. The genes are TRBV28 and TRBJ2-2; D possibly corresponds to TRBD1 (5 bases). The sequence derives from an adult in good health. The material was peripheral blood, obtained on day 0 of AZD1222 vaccination. DNA of the CDR3: TGTGCCAGCAGTTTTAACATTGGGGCAGGAACCACCGGGGAGCTGTTTTTT. Translation: CASSFNIGAGTTGELFF.